This entry is about one T cell receptor (beta chain). Its cognate antigen is unknown. The CDR3 totals 13 residues. V was clipped by 5 bases and J by 5 bases, with 13 bases between them. The germline gives CDR1 DFQATT, CDR2 SNEGSKA (reference sequence). The sample belongs to a study of blood T cells in healthy people across ages. The use of a sample-barcoded 5' primer and a J-beta primer mix characterized a second PCR of roughly 6 to 11 cycles. Using its own MiXCR run on the 5' RACE reads, TCRdb lists one record per CDR3 protein. Here the sample spans approximately 850,000 distinct CDR3 sequences, under 45% being singletons. Notes on the study in general: PBMCs went unsorted, and a conclusive naive versus antigen-experienced comparison was therefore prevented.

Sequencing was done on a sample of blood. The receptor was isolated from a man in his sixties in good health. V usage is TRBV20-1 and J usage is TRBJ2-1; weak D call: TRBD2 (7 bases). DNA of the CDR3: TGCAGTGCTGGGGGCGGGGGACACAATGAGCAGTTCTTC. This encodes CSAGGGGHNEQFF.